These 26 T cell receptor beta chains were sequenced from one sample in a study of T-cell reconstitution after alpha-beta-depleted transplantation in children. Molecular barcoding with unique molecular identifiers was used for the TCRbeta library. A single record per CDR3 protein comes from TCRdb applying MiXCR to the PCR reads. The table includes about 250,000 distinct CDR3 sequences, more than 20% detected once. The source material was PBMCs, mostly from graft donor cells, sampled 360 days after TCRalphabeta/CD19-depleted stem cell transplant. The source of these receptors is a female patient aged 2-15 years who had a stem cell transplant for congenital amegakaryocytic thrombocytopenia, so the T cells may come from the graft donor.

J is TRBJ2-2 and V is TRBV15, with 7 bases aligning to TRBD1. V lost 11 bases, J lost 4 bases, and 10 bases stayed unmatched. Germline assignment: CDR1 LNHNV and CDR2 YYDKDF (reference sequence). The CDR3 sequence is 14 residues long. The CDR3: CASKRGPVTGELFF. The CDR3 DNA follows: TGTGCCTCAAAAAGGGGGCCGGTCACCGGGGAGCTGTTTTTT.

The V call is TRBV13, the J call TRBJ1-5; the D is unclear. The CDR3 is 14 residues long. CDR1 and CDR2 (germline): PRHDT, FYEKMQ (reference sequence). V was clipped by 0 bases and J by 5 bases, with 8 bases between them. Here the CDR3 DNA reads TGTGCCAGCAGCTTAGGCCTTGCGGATCAGCCCCAGCATTTT. Its translation is CASSLGLADQPQHF.

The chain has TRBV3-1 and TRBJ2-2; 9 bases agree with TRBD2. The CDR3 runs to 18 residues. Germline assignment: CDR1 LGHDT and CDR2 YNNKEL (reference sequence). Trimming took 0 bases from V and 0 from J; bases not matched to a gene: 5. The CDR3: CASSQEASGISNTGELFF. The CDR3 nucleotides are TGTGCCAGCAGCCAAGAGGCTAGCGGGATTTCGAACACCGGGGAGCTGTTTTTT.

V gene TRBV28 combines with J gene TRBJ1-5; a weak D match, TRBD1 (5 bases). In germline, CDR1 is MDHEN, CDR2 SYDVKM. CDR3 length equals 12 residues. V lost 6 bases, J lost 6 bases, and 9 bases lay in between. CDR3 loop: CASRGGIQPQHF. The CDR3 DNA is TGTGCCAGCAGGGGGGGGATTCAGCCCCAGCATTTT.

This clonotype was found a few times. V usage is TRBV7-6 and J usage is TRBJ2-5; D is ambiguous. Germline lookup yields CDR1 SGHVS and CDR2 FNYEAQ. V was trimmed by 5 bases and J by 5 bases, leaving 9 bases between them. This CDR3 has 12 residues. CDR3 sequence: CASSPSEETQYF. CDR3 sequence (DNA): TGTGCCAGCAGCCCCTCAGAGGAGACCCAGTACTTC.

The V and J genes are TRBV20-1 and TRBJ2-7, with TRBD2 identical over 13 bases. The CDR3 is 15 residues long. The junction had 10 bases not matched to a gene; V was cut back by 7 bases and J by 4 bases. CDR1 is DFQATT and CDR2 is SNEGSKA in the germline V gene (reference sequence). The CDR3 DNA is TGCAGTGTCATTCCCGGGACTAGCGGGGTTTACGAGCAGTACTTC. It translates to CSVIPGTSGVYEQYF.

The chain joins TRBV6-1 to TRBJ2-7; D remains ambiguous. V lost 5 bases to trimming and J lost 0 bases, with 11 bases between them. CDR1 and CDR2 from the germline V gene are MNHNS and SASEGT. The CDR3 is 14 amino acids. The CDR3 loop is CASSTNLGSYEQYF. The CDR3 nucleotides read TGTGCCAGCAGTACAAATTTAGGCTCCTACGAGCAGTACTTC.

V gene TRBV7-6 combines with J gene TRBJ2-2; TRBD2 agrees at 16 bases. Per the germline V gene, CDR1 is SGHVS and CDR2 is FNYEAQ. V shed 4 bases, J shed 3 bases, and the junction held 17 bases outside the gene matches. CDR3 size: 22 residues. The CDR3 is CASSSDDTGTSGRAAYTGELFF. CDR3 coding DNA: TGTGCCAGCAGCTCTGATGATACCGGGACTAGCGGGAGGGCCGCTTACACCGGGGAGCTGTTTTTT.

V gene TRBV6-5 combines with J gene TRBJ2-4; D call uncertain. Deletions cut 5 bases from V and 4 bases from J, with 3 bases between. Germline V gene data show CDR1 as MNHEY and CDR2 as SVGAGI. The CDR3 contains 11 residues. The CDR3 DNA reads as TGTGCCAGCAGTCGAAAAAACATTCAGTACTTC. It is translated as CASSRKNIQYF.

The J gene is TRBJ2-7, the V gene TRBV4-3, with D tentatively TRBD2 (6 bases). The CDR3 runs to 12 residues. Germline values: CDR1 LGHNA, CDR2 YSLEER. Trimming pared 1 base from V and 7 bases from J, leaving 8 bases between. CDR3 DNA sequence: TGCGCCAGCAGCCAAGTAGGAGGGGAGCAGTACTTC. The encoded protein is CASSQVGGEQYF.

The sample holds a few counts of this clonotype. The chain links TRBV25-1 to TRBJ2-4, with D possibly matching TRBD1 (5 bases). Germline CDR1 is MGHDK and CDR2 is SYGVNS. V lost 1 base and J lost 11, with 18 bases in between. CDR3 length equals 15 residues. The CDR3 DNA reads TGTGCCAGCAGTGAATTTCAGGGCCTGCAAAAGGTTCAGTACTTC. It is translated as CASSEFQGLQKVQYF.

This clonotype came up a few times. J is TRBJ2-1 and V is TRBV25-1; 10 bases fit TRBD2. CDR3 length: 16 amino acids. CDR1 MGHDK and CDR2 SYGVNS come from the germline V gene. Trimming cost V 4 bases and J 2 bases; bases outside gene matches: 5. CDR3: CASSVLAGVPYNEQFF. CDR3 DNA: TGTGCCAGCAGTGTCCTAGCGGGAGTACCCTACAATGAGCAGTTCTTC.

The V and J genes are TRBV20-1 and TRBJ2-1; tentatively, D is TRBD2 (5 bases). With 1 base removed from V and 2 bases from J, the gap between germline ends came to 12 bases. The CDR3 spans 15 residues. Germline loops: CDR1 DFQATT, CDR2 SNEGSKA (reference sequence). The CDR3, as DNA: TGCAGTGCTAGAGGGGGTGGGAGAGCCTACAATGAGCAGTTCTTC. This translates into CSARGGGRAYNEQFF.

This clonotype has ten or more counts. This rearrangement joins TRBV3-1 to TRBJ1-5; no clear D. V dropped 1 base and J dropped 4 bases, with 5 bases sitting between them. This CDR3 region has 13 residues. Germline V gene data show CDR1 as LGHDT and CDR2 as YNNKEL (reference sequence). The CDR3 DNA reads TGTGCCAGCAGCCAAGGTGGGAATCAGCCCCAGCATTTT. Translating it yields CASSQGGNQPQHF.

V gene TRBV6-6 combines with J gene TRBJ2-7; D not resolved. Germline CDR1 and CDR2: MNHNY and SVGAGI (reference sequence). The V end was cut by 4 bases, the J end by 6 bases, with 10 bases between. The CDR3 is 12 residues long. For the CDR3, the DNA is TGTGCCAGCAGTTCCCGGCTGGGCGAGCAGTACTTC. Its protein is CASSSRLGEQYF.

This clonotype was counted at least ten times. The gene calls are TRBV20-1 and TRBJ2-1; TRBD2 is a possible D gene (5 bases). The V end was cut by 3 bases, the J end by 5 bases, with 11 bases between. CDR1 and CDR2 (germline): DFQATT, SNEGSKA (reference sequence). This CDR3 has 13 residues. As DNA, the CDR3 is TGCAGTGCTAGCGAGGGAACTAACAATGAGCAGTTCTTC. Translated: CSASEGTNNEQFF.

The V gene is TRBV20-1, the J gene TRBJ2-5; the match to TRBD2 covers 9 bases. Looked up from germline, CDR1 is DFQATT and CDR2 is SNEGSKA (reference sequence). Trimming cost V 1 base and J 0 bases; bases outside gene matches: 3. The CDR3 extends over 15 amino acids. CDR3 protein: CSARVPSGNQETQYF. The CDR3 nucleotides read TGCAGTGCTAGAGTCCCTAGCGGGAACCAAGAGACCCAGTACTTC.

V is TRBV10-3 and J is TRBJ1-5; D is possibly TRBD1 (6 bases). This CDR3 is 15 amino acids long. V was pared by 5 bases and J by 5 bases, with 16 bases between. Germline CDR1 and CDR2: ENHRY and SYGVKD. CDR3 sequence (DNA): TGTGCCATCAGTCGTGGGGGGCGAGGAGATCAGCCCCAGCATTTT. Its translation is CAISRGGRGDQPQHF.

This clonotype has more than one count but fewer than ten. The chain carries TRBV18 and TRBJ2-3; tentative D call: TRBD2 (5 bases). The CDR3 loop spans 14 amino acids. The V and J ends lost 3 bases and 2 bases respectively, with 9 bases between them. The germline V gene encodes CDR1 KGHSH and CDR2 LQKENI. As DNA, the CDR3 is TGTGCCAGCTCACCCCCAGCGGCCACAGATACGCAGTATTTT. Its protein is CASSPPAATDTQYF.

This clonotype has a handful of counts. The chain uses TRBV20-1 and TRBJ2-7; D remains unclear. The CDR3 loop spans 13 amino acids. Germline loops: CDR1 DFQATT, CDR2 SNEGSKA (reference sequence). V lost 3 bases to trimming and J lost 0 bases, with 9 bases between them. The CDR3, as DNA: TGCAGTGCTAGGGGCGGAACCTCCTACGAGCAGTACTTC. The encoded protein is CSARGGTSYEQYF.

This clonotype was detected only once. The V gene is TRBV6-1, the J gene TRBJ2-3; D gene uncertain. This CDR3 is 13 amino acids long. Germline V gene data show CDR1 as MNHNS and CDR2 as SASEGT. Trimming stripped 8 bases from V and 1 base from J, with 10 bases between. The CDR3 spells CASGFLRTDTQYF. CDR3 nucleotides: TGTGCCAGCGGATTCCTTCGCACAGATACGCAGTATTTT.

J is TRBJ1-2 and V is TRBV5-6; D not certain. This CDR3 has 12 residues. Germline lookup yields CDR1 SGHDT and CDR2 YYEEEE. The V end was cut by 1 base, the J end by 5 bases, with 6 bases between. This CDR3 reads CASSLKGYGYTF. Written as DNA, the CDR3 is TGTGCCAGCAGCTTGAAGGGATATGGCTACACCTTC.

This clonotype was recorded a few times. V gene TRBV6-6 combines with J gene TRBJ1-2, with D possibly being TRBD1 (6 bases). Germline V lookup: CDR1 MNHNY, CDR2 SVGAGI (reference sequence). Deletions cut 5 bases from V and 3 bases from J, with 10 bases between. The CDR3 is 13 residues long. The CDR3 is CASSTGAYYGYTF. As DNA, the CDR3 is TGTGCCAGCAGTACGGGGGCTTACTATGGCTACACCTTC.

The V gene is TRBV10-3, the J gene TRBJ1-2; the D is unclear. The CDR3 has 14 amino acids. CDR1 and CDR2 from the germline V gene are ENHRY and SYGVKD. V was shortened by 7 bases and J by 6 bases, with 18 bases between the two germline ends. The CDR3 region has the DNA TGTGCCATCACCGTTCGGGGAGGGATCGATGGCTACACCTTC. Translated, it gives CAITVRGGIDGYTF.

This clonotype has a single count. The chain recombines TRBV28 with TRBJ1-6; D perhaps matches TRBD1 (5 bases). The CDR3 is 16 amino acids. V gave up 3 bases and J gave up 4 bases, with 13 bases separating them. The germline V gene has CDR1 MDHEN and CDR2 SYDVKM. CDR3: CASSLQGIAYNSPLHF. CDR3 coding DNA: TGTGCCAGCAGTTTGCAGGGCATAGCATATAATTCACCCCTCCACTTT.

This chain joins TRBV5-1 and TRBJ2-6; D perhaps matches TRBD1 (6 bases). The CDR3 consists of 16 residues. Germline CDR1 reads SGHRS; CDR2 reads YFSETQ. V gave up 3 bases and J gave up 0 bases, with 10 bases separating them. CDR3 residues: CASSSMGASGANVLTF. The DNA for the CDR3 is TGCGCCAGCAGCTCGATGGGGGCCTCTGGGGCCAACGTCCTGACTTTC. Complete variable domain (other parts from reference TRBV5-1 and TRBJ2-6): KAGVTQTPRYLIKTRGQQVTLSCSPISGHRSVSWYQQTPGQGLQFLFEYFSETQRNKGNFPGRFSGRQFSNSRSEMNVSTLELGDSALYLCASSSMGASGANVLTFGAGSRLTVL.